This TCR beta chain was observed in a study of cytomegalovirus exposure and HLA in healthy donors. Points on this clone: Its cognate antigen is unknown.

The PCR ran on 60 Vbeta and 13 Jbeta primers. Profiling relied on immunoSEQ multiplex PCR, and the TCRdb table lists in-frame clones only, not all of them. The sample has about 200,000 clones, 70% to 80% seen once; the top ten hold 2.5% to 3.5%. Study results and caveats: Researchers reported in a later analysis that a missense DCLRE1C variant was tied to TCR beta V- and J-gene trimming. Later on, an analysis tied about 17,000 TCR beta sequences to HLA alleles at 0.05 false discovery rate.

The CDR3 covers 16 residues. Germline trimming cut 0 bases from V and 5 bases from J; bases unmatched to any gene: 4. CDR1 is KGHSH and CDR2 is LQKENI in the germline V gene. This sequence joins TRBV18 and TRBJ2-2; 9 bases fit TRBD1. The receptor comes from a woman aged 25-40 years in good health and CMV-seronegative. The sequenced sample consisted of PBMCs. The CDR3, as DNA: TGTGCCAGCTCACCACCAACAGGGGGCCGGACCGGGGAGCTGTTTTTT. This encodes CASSPPTGGRTGELFF.